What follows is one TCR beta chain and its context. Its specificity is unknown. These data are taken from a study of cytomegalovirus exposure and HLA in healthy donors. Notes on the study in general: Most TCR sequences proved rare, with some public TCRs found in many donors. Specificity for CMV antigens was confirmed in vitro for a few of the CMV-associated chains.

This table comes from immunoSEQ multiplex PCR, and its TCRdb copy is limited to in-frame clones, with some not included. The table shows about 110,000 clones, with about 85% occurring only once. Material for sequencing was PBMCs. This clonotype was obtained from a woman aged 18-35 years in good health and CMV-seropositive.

The CDR3, as DNA: TGTGCCAGCAGTGCCGGGACAGGGTACTACAATGAGCAGTTCTTC. As protein: CASSAGTGYYNEQFF. The chain has TRBV6-4 and TRBJ2-1, with 9 bases lining up with TRBD1. The CDR3 covers 15 residues. J lost 3 bases, V lost 4 bases, and 4 bases had no gene match. Germline V gives CDR1 MRHNA, CDR2 SNTAGT.